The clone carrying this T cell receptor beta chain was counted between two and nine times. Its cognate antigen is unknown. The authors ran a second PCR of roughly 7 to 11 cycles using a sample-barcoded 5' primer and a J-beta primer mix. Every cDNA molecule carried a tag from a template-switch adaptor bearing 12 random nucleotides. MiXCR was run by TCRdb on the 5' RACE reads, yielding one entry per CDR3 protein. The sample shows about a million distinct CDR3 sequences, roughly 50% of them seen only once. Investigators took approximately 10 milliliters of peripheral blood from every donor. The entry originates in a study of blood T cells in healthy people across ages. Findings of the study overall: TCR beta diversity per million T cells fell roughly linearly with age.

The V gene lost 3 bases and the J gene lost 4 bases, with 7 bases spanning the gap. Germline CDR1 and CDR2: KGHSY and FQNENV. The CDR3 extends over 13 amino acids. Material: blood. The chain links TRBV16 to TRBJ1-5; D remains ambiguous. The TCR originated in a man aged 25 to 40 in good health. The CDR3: CASSQSLNQPQHF. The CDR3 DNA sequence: TGTGCCAGCAGCCAGAGTTTGAATCAGCCCCAGCATTTT.